This TCR beta chain was recovered during a study of PD-1 blockade in classical Hodgkin lymphoma. Points from the study as a whole: Patients excluded were those beginning nivolumab under 1 year after ASCT.

Notes on this clone: Its specificity is not known.

The time point here: cycle 4 day 1 (C4D1), after more than five weeks of nivolumab. There was relapse after autologous stem cell transplantation in every patient, and there was variation in brentuximab vedotin exposure. Method: immunoSEQ multiplex PCR; TCRdb's copy keeps in-frame clones and lacks some. The sample has 100,000 or so clones, roughly 87% seen once; the top ten hold roughly 20%. This receptor was taken from a human donor with classical Hodgkin lymphoma. This material consisted of peripheral blood mononuclear cells (PBMCs), taken before the fourth cycle of nivolumab.

CDR3 residues: CASSEDSGSRSTQYF. In DNA form, the CDR3 reads TGCGCCAGCAGTGAGGATAGCGGGAGTAGGAGTACGCAGTATTTT. The chain links TRBV10-1 to TRBJ2-3; 9 positions match TRBD2. The CDR3 contains 15 residues. V was clipped by 2 bases and J by 8 bases; unmatched bases: 8. CDR1 WNHNN and CDR2 SYGVQD come from the germline V gene (reference sequence).